This T cell receptor (beta chain) was observed in a study of blood T cell repertoires in COVID-19. With 1 base clipped from V and 1 base from J, the junction kept 5 bases outside the gene matches. In germline, CDR1 is LGHDT, CDR2 YNNKEL (reference sequence). This CDR3 comprises 16 residues. Sequencing used immunoSEQ multiplex PCR; TCRdb keeps in-frame clones, though not all of them. The table includes around 150,000 clones, around four fifths detected once. Sample: peripheral blood. The origin of this receptor is a human donor in a cohort sampled during active COVID-19. The chain is built from TRBV3-1 (or the pseudogene TRBV3-2) and TRBJ1-1; 8 positions match TRBD1. The CDR3 DNA is TGTGCCAGCAGCCAAGTAGGACAGGGACCGAACACTGAAGCTTTCTTT. It specifies CASSQVGQGPNTEAFF.